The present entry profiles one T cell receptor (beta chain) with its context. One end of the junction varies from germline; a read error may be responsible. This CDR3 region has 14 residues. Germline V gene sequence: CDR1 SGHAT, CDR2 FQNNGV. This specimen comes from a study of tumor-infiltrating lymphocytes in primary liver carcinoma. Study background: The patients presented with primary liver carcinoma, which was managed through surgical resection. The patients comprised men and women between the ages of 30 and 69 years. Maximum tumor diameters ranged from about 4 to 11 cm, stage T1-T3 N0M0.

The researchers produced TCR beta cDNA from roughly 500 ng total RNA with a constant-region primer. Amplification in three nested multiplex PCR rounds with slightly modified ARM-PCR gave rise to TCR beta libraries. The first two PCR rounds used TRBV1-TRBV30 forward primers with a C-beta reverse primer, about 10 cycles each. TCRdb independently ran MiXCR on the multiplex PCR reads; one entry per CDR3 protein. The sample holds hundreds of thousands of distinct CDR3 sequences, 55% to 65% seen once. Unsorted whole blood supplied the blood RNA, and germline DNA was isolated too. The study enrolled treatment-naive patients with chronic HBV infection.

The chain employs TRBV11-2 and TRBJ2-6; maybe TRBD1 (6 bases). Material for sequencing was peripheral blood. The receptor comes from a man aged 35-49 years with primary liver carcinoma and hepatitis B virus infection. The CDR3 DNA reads TGTGCCAGCAGCTTAGGGACAGTGATACACGTCCCGACTTTC. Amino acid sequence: CASSLGTVIHVPTF.